Only a few counts were recorded for the clone carrying this TCR beta chain. The antigen remains undetermined. Vbeta (60) and Jbeta (13) primers were used in the PCR. Assay used: immunoSEQ multiplex PCR; TCRdb lists only in-frame clones, some missing. The data hold more than 200,000 clones, with 82% observed a single time. This record belongs to a study of cytomegalovirus exposure and HLA in healthy donors. Study findings and constraints: Most TCR sequences showed up rarely, but some public TCRs showed up in many donors. What a later analysis showed was that several of the most significant clusters appeared linked to common viral pathogens.

CDR1 MNHEY and CDR2 SVGAGI come from the germline V gene. J gave up 5 bases and V 0 bases, and 5 bases lay outside the gene matches. The CDR3 extends over 15 amino acids. The chain employs TRBV6-5 and TRBJ2-3, with 7 positions matching TRBD2. Material: PBMCs. The source of this sequence is a man between 35 and 55 years old in good health and CMV-seropositive. In DNA form, the CDR3 reads TGTGCCAGCAGTTACTCGGGGGGGTATCGAGATACGCAGTATTTT. As protein: CASSYSGGYRDTQYF.